This T cell receptor beta chain was found in a study of cytomegalovirus exposure and HLA in healthy donors. Study outcomes and limitations: Roughly uniform sequencing depth across donors was assumed, possibly incorrectly.

Germline CDR1 reads SEHNR; CDR2 reads FQNEAQ (reference sequence). Losses at the gene ends were 1 base for V and 8 bases for J; bases not matched to a gene: 7. The CDR3 has 14 amino acids. The PCR employed 60 Vbeta primers together with 13 Jbeta primers. Repertoires were generated with immunoSEQ multiplex PCR, while TCRdb's copy carries only in-frame clones and drops some. The top ten clones hold around 3% of a sample with about 41,000 clones, about 85% of them seen once. On this clone: Its antigen remains unidentified.

The chain employs TRBV7-9 and TRBJ1-2; 7 nucleotides agree with TRBD1. The sequence was obtained from a man aged 45-65 years in good health and CMV-seronegative. The sequencing sample was made of PBMCs. The CDR3 DNA reads as TGTGCCAGCAGCTTAGAGAGCCAGGGGGGAGGCTACACCTTC. It translates to CASSLESQGGGYTF.